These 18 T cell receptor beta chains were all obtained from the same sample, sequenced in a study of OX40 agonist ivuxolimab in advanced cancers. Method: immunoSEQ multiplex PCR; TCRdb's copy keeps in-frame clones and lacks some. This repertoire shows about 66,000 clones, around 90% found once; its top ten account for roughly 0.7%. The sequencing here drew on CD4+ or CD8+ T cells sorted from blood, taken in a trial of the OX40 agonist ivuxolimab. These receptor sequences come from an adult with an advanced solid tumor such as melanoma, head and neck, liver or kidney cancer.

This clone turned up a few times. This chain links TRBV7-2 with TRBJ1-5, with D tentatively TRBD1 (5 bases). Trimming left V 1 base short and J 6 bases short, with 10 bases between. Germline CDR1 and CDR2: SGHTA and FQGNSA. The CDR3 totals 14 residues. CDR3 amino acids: CASSLGGARQPQHF. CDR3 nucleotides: TGTGCCAGCAGCTTAGGAGGGGCTCGTCAGCCCCAGCATTTT.

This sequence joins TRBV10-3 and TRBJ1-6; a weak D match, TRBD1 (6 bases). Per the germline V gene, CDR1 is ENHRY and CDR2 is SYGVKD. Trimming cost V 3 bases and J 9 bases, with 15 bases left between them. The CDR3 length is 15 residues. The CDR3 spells CAISDPDRRSSPLHF. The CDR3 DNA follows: TGTGCCATCAGTGACCCCGACAGGCGGAGTTCACCCCTCCACTTT.

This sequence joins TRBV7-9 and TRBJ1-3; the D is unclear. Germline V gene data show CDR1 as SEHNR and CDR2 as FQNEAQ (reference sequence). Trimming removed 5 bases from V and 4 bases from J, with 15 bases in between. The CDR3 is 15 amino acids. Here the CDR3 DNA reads TGTGCCAGCAGCCATATCGGGTCGCCCGGAAACACCATATATTTT. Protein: CASSHIGSPGNTIYF.

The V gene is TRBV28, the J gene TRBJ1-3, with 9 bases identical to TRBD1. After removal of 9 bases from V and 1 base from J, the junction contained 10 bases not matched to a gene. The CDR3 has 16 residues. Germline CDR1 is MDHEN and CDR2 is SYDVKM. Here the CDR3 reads CASMRGQGLSGNTIYF. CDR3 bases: TGTGCCAGTATGCGTGGACAGGGGTTATCTGGAAACACCATATATTTT.

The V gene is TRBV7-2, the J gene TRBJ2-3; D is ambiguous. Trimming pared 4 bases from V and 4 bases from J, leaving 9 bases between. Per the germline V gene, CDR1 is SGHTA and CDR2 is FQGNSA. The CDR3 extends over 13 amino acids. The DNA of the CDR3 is TGTGCCAGCAGCTCCCCAGGTGCAGATACGCAGTATTTT. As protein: CASSSPGADTQYF.

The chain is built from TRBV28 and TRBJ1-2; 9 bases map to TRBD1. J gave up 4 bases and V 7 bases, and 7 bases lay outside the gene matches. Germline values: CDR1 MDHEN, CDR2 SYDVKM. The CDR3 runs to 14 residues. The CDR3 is CASTPTGGPYGYTF. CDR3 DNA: TGTGCCAGCACCCCGACAGGGGGTCCCTATGGCTACACCTTC.

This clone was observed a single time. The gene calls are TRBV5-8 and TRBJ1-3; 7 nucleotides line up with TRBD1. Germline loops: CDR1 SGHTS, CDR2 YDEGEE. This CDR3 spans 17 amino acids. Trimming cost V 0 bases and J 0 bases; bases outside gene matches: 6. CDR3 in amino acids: CASSLEGQFFSGNTIYF. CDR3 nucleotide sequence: TGTGCCAGCAGCTTGGAGGGACAGTTTTTCTCTGGAAACACCATATATTTT.

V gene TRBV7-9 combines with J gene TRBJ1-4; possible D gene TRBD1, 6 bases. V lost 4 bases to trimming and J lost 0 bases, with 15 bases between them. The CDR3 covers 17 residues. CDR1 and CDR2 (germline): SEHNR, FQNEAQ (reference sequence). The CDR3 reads CASSSPTGSATNEKLFF. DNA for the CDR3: TGTGCCAGCAGCTCCCCGACAGGCTCTGCAACTAATGAAAAACTGTTTTTT. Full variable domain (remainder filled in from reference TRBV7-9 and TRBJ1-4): DTGVSQNPRHKITKRGQNVTFRCDPISEHNRLYWYRQTLGQGPEFLTYFQNEAQLEKSRLLSDRFSAERPKGSFSTLEIQRTEQGDSAMYLCASSSPTGSATNEKLFFGSGTQLSVL.

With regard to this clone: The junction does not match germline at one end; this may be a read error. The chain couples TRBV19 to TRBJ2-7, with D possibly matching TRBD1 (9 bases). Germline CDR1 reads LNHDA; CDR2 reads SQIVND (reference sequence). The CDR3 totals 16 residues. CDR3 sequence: CASSSGRGTGSYAQYF. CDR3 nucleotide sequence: TGTGCCAGTAGTTCCGGGAGGGGGACAGGGTCCTACGCGCAGTACTTC.

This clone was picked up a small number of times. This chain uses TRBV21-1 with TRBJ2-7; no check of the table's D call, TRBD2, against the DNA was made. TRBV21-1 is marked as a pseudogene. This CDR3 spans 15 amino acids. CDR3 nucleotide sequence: TGTGCCAGCAGCCTGAAGCGGGAGAGCTCCTACGAGCAGTACTTC. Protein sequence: CASSLKRESSYEQYF.

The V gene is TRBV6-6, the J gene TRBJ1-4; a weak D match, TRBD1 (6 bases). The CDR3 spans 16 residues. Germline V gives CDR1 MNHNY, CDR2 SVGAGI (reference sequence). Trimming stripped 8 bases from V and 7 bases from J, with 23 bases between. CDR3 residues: CASSKGQTLNIEKLFF. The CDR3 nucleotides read TGTGCCAGCTCCAAAGGACAGACTTTAAATATTGAAAAACTGTTTTTT.

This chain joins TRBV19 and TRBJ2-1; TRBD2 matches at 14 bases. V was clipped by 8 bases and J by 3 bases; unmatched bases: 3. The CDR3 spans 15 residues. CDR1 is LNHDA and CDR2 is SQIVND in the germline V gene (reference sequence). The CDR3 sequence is CASLGLAGGYNEQFF. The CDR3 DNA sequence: TGTGCCAGTCTAGGACTAGCGGGAGGCTACAATGAGCAGTTCTTC.

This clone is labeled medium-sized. CDR3 sequence: CASTEGARQPQHF. Written as DNA, the CDR3 is TGCGCCAGCACGGAGGGGGCGCGTCAGCCCCAGCATTTT. V is TRBV10-2 and J is TRBJ1-5; 7 bases fit TRBD1. V dropped 7 bases and J dropped 6; count of bases not matched to a gene: 6. The CDR3 extends over 13 amino acids. CDR1 and CDR2 (germline): WSHSY, SAAADI.

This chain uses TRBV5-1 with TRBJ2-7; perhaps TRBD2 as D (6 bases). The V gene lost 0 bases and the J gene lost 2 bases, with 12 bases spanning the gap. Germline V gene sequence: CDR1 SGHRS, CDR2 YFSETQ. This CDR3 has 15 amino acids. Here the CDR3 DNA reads TGCGCCAGCAGCTTGGGGGCGGGAATGACCTACGAGCAGTACTTC. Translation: CASSLGAGMTYEQYF. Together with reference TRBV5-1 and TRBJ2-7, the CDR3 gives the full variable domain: KAGVTQTPRYLIKTRGQQVTLSCSPISGHRSVSWYQQTPGQGLQFLFEYFSETQRNKGNFPGRFSGRQFSNSRSEMNVSTLELGDSALYLCASSLGAGMTYEQYFGPGTRLTVT.

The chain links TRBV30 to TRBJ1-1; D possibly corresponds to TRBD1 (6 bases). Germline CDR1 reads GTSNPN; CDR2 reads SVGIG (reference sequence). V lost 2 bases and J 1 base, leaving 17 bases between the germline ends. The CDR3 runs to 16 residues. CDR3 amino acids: CAWSSGGHLRNTEAFF. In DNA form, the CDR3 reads TGTGCCTGGAGTTCGGGGGGACACCTAAGGAACACTGAAGCTTTCTTT.

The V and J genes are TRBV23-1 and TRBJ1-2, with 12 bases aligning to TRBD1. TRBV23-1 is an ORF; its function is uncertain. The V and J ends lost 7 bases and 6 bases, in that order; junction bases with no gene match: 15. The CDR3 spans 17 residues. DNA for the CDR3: TGCGCCAGCAACAAACACGGAGGCTGGGACAGGGGGCATGGCTACACCTTC. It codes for CASNKHGGWDRGHGYTF.

The CDR3 reads CASSLGTGTGGIFNQPQHF. The CDR3 DNA is TGTGCCAGCAGTTTAGGAACCGGGACAGGGGGCATCTTCAATCAGCCCCAGCATTTT. V is TRBV28 and J is TRBJ1-5; 12 nucleotides align to TRBD1. Germline lookup yields CDR1 MDHEN and CDR2 SYDVKM. Trimming cost V 2 bases and J 3 bases; bases outside gene matches: 11. The length of the CDR3 is 19 residues. Together with reference TRBV28 and TRBJ1-5, the CDR3 gives the full variable domain: DVKVTQSSRYLVKRTGEKVFLECVQDMDHENMFWYRQDPGLGLRLIYFSYDVKMKEKGDIPEGYSVSREKKERFSLILESASTNQTSMYLCASSLGTGTGGIFNQPQHFGDGTRLSIL.

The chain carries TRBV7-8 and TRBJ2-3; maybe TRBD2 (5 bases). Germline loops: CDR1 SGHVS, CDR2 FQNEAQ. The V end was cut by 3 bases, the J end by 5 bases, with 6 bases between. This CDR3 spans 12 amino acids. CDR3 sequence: CASSFGGDTQYF. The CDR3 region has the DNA TGTGCCAGCAGCTTCGGAGGAGATACGCAGTATTTT.